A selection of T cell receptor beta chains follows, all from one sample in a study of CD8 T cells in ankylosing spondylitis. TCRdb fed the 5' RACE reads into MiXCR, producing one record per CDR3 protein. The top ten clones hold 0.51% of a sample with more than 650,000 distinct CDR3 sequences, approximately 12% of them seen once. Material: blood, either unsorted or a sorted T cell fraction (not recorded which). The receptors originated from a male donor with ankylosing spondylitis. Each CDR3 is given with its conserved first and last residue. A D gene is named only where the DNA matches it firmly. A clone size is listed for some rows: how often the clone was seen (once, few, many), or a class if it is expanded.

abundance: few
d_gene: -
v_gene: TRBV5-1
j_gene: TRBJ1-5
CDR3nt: TGCGCCAGCACCCCGCCCGACCATCAGCCCCAGCATTTT
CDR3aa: CASTPPDHQPQHF

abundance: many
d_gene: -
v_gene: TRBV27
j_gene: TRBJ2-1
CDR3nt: TGTGCCAGCAGGGCAGGGATCTACAATGAGCAGTTCTTC
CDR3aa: CASRAGIYNEQFF

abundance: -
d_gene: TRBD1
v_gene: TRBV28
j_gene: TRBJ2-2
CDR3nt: TGTGCCAGCAGCACGGGACAGTTCTCCGGGGAGCTGTTTTTT
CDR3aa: CASSTGQFSGELFF

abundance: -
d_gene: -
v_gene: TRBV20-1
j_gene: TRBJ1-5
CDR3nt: TGCAGTGCTAGAGCAGGACAGCAAAGGGATCAGCCCCAGCATTTT
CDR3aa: CSARAGQQRDQPQHF

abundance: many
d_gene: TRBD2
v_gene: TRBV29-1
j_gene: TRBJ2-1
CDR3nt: TGCAGCGTTGACGGCGGGAGCGGGTACAATGAGCAGTTCTTC
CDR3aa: CSVDGGSGYNEQFF

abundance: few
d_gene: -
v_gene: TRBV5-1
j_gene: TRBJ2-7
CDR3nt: TGCGCCAGCAGCTTACAGGGATCCCCCGGCTACGAGCAGTACTTC
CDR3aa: CASSLQGSPGYEQYF

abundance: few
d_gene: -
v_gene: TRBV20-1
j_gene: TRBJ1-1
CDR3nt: TGCAGTGCTCTTACAGGTGGAACTGAAGCTTTCTTT
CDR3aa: CSALTGGTEAFF

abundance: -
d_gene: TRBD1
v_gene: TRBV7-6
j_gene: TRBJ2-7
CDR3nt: TGTGCCAGCAGCAGATCCTCTACAGGGGGATACTACGAGCAGTACTTC
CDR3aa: CASSRSSTGGYYEQYF

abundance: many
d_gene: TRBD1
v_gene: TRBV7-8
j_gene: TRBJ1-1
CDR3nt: TGTGCCAGCAGCTTATTAAACAGGGGGAACACTGAAGCTTTCTTT
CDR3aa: CASSLLNRGNTEAFF

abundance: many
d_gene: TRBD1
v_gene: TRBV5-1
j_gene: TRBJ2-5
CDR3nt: TGTGCCAGCAGCTCCGGGACAGGTGAAGAGACCCAGTACTTC
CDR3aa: CASSSGTGEETQYF

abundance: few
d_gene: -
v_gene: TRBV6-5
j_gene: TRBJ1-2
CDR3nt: TGTGCCAGCAGTTACTCAGCCGTGGGCTATGGCTACACCTTC
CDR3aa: CASSYSAVGYGYTF

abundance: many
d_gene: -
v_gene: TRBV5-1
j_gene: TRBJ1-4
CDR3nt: TGCGCCAGCAGCTTGGCCGGGAAGGAACTGTTTTTT
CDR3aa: CASSLAGKELFF

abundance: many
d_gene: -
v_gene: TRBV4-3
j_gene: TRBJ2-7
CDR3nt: TGCGCCAGCAGCCATGAACCGGCAGGACCCTACGAGCAGTACTTC
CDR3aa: CASSHEPAGPYEQYF

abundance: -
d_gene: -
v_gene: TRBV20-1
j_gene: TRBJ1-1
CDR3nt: TGCAGCGCCGCCGCGCGCTCCGGGGCTTTCTTT
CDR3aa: CSAAARSGAFF